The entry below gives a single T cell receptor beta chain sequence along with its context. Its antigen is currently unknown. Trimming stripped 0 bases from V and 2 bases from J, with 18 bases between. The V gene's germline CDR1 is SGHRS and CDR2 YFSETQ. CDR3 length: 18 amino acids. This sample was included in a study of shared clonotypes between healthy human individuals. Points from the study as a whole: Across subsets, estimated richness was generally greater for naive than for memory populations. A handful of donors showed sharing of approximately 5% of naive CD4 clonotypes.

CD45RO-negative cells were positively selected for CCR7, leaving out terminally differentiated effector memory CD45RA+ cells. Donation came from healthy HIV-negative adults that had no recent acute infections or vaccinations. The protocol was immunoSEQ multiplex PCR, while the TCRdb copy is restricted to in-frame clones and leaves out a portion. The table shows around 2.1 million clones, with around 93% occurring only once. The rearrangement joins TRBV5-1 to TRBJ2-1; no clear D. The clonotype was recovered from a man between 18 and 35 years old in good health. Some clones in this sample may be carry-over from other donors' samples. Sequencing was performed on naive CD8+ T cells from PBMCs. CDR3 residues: CASSLGVHTRSTYNEQFF. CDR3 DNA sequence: TGCGCCAGCAGCTTGGGGGTACATACTCGGAGCACCTACAATGAGCAGTTCTTC.